The entry that follows covers one T cell receptor (beta chain) sequence. Per the germline V gene, CDR1 is LNHDA and CDR2 is SQIVND (reference sequence). The CDR3 is 13 amino acids. V was cut by 6 bases and J by 4 bases, with 10 bases left in between. TCRdb keeps only in-frame clones here, not all; method: immunoSEQ multiplex PCR. The table includes about 98,000 clones, 65% to 90% detected once. These data are taken from a study of blood T cell repertoires in COVID-19. Study information: The samples span acute and convalescent COVID-19 from the United States, Italy and Spain. Sample material is recorded as cDNA or gDNA derived from T cells, B-cell-depleted T cells, or PBMCs.

The V and J genes are TRBV19 and TRBJ1-5; possibly TRBD1 for D (6 bases). The sequenced sample consisted of peripheral blood. This TCR derives from a man in his 70s with active or convalescent COVID-19. This CDR3 reads CASRDRENQPQHF. The CDR3 DNA sequence: TGTGCCAGTAGGGACAGAGAGAATCAGCCCCAGCATTTT.